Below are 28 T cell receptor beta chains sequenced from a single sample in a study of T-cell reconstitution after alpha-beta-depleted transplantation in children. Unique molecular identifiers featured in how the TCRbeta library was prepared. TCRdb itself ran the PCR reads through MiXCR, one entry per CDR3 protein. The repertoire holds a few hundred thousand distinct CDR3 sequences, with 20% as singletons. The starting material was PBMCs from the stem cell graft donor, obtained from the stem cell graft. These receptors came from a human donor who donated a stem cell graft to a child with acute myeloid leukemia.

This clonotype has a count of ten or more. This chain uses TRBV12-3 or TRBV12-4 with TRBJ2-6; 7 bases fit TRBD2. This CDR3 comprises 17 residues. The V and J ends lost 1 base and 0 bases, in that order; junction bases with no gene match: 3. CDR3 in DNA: TGTGCCAGCAGTTTAGACCCGGGAGGCTCTGGGGCCAACGTCCTGACTTTC. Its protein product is CASSLDPGGSGANVLTF.

CDR3 region: CSAREGPRGNPLHF. The CDR3 region has the DNA TGCAGTGCTAGAGAAGGGCCCCGGGGTAATCCCCTCCACTTT. V usage is TRBV20-1 and J usage is TRBJ1-6; D is uncertain. Trimming removed 0 bases at V and 13 bases at J, with 16 bases between. CDR3 size: 14 residues. In germline, CDR1 is DFQATT, CDR2 SNEGSKA (reference sequence).

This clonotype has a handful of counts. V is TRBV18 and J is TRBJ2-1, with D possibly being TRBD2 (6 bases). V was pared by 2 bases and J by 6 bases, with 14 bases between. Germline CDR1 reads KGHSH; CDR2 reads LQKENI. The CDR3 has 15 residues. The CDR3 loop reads CASSPGLAWSNEQFF. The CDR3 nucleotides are TGTGCCAGCTCACCAGGGCTAGCGTGGAGCAATGAGCAGTTCTTC.

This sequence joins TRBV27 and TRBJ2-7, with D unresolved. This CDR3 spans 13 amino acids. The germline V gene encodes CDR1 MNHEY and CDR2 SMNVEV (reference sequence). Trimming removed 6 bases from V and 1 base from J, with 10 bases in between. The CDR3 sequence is CASRGPISYEQYF. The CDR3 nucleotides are TGTGCCAGCAGAGGGCCCATATCCTACGAGCAGTACTTC.

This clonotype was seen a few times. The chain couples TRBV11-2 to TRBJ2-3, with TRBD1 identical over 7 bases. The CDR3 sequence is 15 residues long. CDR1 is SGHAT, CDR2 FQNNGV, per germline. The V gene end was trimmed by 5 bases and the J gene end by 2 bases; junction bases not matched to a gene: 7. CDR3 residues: CASSTGTANTDTQYF. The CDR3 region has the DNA TGTGCCAGCAGCACTGGGACAGCAAACACAGATACGCAGTATTTT.

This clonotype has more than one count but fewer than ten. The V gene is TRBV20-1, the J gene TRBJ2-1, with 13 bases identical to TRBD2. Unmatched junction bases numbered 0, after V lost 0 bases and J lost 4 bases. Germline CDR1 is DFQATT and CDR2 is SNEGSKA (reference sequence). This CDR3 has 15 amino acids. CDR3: CSAREGLAGYNEQFF. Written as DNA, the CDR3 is TGCAGTGCTAGAGAGGGACTAGCGGGGTACAATGAGCAGTTCTTC.

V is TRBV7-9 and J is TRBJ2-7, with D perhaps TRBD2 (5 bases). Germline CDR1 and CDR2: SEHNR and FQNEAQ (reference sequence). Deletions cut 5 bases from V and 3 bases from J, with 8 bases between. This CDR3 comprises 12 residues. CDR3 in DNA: TGTGCCAGCAGCGCTGGACTCTACGAGCAGTACTTC. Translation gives CASSAGLYEQYF.

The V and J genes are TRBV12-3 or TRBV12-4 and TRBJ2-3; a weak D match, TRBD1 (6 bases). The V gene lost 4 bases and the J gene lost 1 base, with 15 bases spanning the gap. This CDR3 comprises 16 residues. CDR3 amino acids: CASSSYRDTRTDTQYF. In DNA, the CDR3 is TGTGCCAGCAGTTCCTACAGGGACACCCGCACAGATACGCAGTATTTT.

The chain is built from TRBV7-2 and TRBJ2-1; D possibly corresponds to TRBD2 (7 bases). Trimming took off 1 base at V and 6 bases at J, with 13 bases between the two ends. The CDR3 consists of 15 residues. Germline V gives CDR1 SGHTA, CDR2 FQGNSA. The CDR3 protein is CASSLVAGGLNEQFF. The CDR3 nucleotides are TGTGCCAGCAGCTTAGTTGCCGGGGGGCTCAATGAGCAGTTCTTC.

CDR3 in amino acids: CASSFGASGRAFATDTQYF. The CDR3 nucleotides are TGTGCCAGCAGTTTTGGGGCGAGCGGGAGGGCCTTTGCCACAGATACGCAGTATTTT. The gene calls are TRBV2 and TRBJ2-3; 10 bases fit TRBD2. Germline V gene data show CDR1 as SNHLY and CDR2 as FYNNEI. V was clipped by 5 bases and J by 2 bases; unmatched bases: 16. CDR3 length: 19 residues.

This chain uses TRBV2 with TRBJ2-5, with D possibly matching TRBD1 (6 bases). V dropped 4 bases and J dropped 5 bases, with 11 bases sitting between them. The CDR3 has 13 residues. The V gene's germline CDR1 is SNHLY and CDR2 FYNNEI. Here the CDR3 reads CASSGRGKETQYF. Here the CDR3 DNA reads TGTGCCAGCAGTGGCAGGGGAAAGGAGACCCAGTACTTC.

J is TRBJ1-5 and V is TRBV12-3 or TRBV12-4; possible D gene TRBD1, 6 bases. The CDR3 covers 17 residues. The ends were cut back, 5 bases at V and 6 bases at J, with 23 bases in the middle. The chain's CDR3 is CASSPGVGGTVSQPQHF. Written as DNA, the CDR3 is TGTGCCAGCAGTCCAGGGGTTGGGGGGACTGTGAGTCAGCCCCAGCATTTT.

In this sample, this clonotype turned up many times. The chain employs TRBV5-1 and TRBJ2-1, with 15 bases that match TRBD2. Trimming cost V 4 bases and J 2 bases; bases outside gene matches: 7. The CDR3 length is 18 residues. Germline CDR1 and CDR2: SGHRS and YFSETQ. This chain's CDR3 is CASSSLGTSGRTYNEQFF. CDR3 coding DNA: TGCGCCAGCAGCAGCCTGGGGACTAGCGGGAGGACCTACAATGAGCAGTTCTTC. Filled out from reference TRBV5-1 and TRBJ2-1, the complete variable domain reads KAGVTQTPRYLIKTRGQQVTLSCSPISGHRSVSWYQQTPGQGLQFLFEYFSETQRNKGNFPGRFSGRQFSNSRSEMNVSTLELGDSALYLCASSSLGTSGRTYNEQFFGPGTRLTVL.

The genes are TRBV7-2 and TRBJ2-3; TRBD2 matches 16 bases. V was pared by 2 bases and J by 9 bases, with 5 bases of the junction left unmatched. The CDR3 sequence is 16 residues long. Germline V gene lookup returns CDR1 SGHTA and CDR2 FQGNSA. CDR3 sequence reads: CASSLLGTSGRGTQYF. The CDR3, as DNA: TGTGCCAGCAGCTTATTAGGGACTAGCGGGAGGGGGACGCAGTATTTT.

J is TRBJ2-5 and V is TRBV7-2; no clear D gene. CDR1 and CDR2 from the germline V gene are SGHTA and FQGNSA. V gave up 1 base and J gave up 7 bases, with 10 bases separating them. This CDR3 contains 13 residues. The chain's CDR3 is CASSLGPRPTQYF. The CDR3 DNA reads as TGTGCCAGCAGCTTAGGACCCCGTCCGACCCAGTACTTC.

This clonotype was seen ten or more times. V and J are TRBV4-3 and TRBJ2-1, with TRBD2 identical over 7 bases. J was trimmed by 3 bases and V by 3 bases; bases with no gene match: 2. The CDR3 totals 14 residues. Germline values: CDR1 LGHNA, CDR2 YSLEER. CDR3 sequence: CASSQGLFYNEQFF. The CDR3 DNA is TGCGCCAGCAGCCAGGGACTATTCTACAATGAGCAGTTCTTC.

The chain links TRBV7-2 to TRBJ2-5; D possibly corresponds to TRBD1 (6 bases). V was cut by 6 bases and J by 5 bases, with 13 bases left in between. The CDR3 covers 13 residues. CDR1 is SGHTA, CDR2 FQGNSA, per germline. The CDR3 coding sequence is TGTGCCAGCAGACCAACAGGGTACGAGACCCAGTACTTC. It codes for CASRPTGYETQYF.

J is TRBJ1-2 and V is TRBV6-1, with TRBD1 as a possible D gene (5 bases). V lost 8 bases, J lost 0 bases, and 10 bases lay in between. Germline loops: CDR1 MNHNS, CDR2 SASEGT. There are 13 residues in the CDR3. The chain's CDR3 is CASRTTANYGYTF. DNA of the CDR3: TGTGCCAGCCGAACGACAGCTAACTATGGCTACACCTTC.

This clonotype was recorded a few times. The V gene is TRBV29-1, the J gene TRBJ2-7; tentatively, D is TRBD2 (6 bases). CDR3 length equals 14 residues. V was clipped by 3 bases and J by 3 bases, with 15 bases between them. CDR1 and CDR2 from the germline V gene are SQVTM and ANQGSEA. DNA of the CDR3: TGCAGCGTTGAGGGGCTCGGGGAGGACTACGAGCAGTACTTC. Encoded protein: CSVEGLGEDYEQYF.

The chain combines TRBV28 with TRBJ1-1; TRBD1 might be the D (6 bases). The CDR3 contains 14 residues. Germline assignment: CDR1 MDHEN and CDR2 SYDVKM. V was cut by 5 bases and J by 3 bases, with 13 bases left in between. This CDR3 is CASSPTGKDTEAFF. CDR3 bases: TGTGCCAGCAGTCCTACAGGGAAGGACACTGAAGCTTTCTTT.

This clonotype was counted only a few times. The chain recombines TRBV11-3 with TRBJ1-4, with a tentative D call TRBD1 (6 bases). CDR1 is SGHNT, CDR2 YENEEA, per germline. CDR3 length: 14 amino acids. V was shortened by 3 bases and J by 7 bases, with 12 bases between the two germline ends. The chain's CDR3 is CASSLSGDTEKLFF. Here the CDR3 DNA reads TGTGCCAGCAGCTTGTCAGGGGATACTGAAAAACTGTTTTTT. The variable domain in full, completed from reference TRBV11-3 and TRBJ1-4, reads EAGVVQSPRYKIIEKKQPVAFWCNPISGHNTLYWYLQNLGQGPELLIRYENEEAVDDSQLPKDRFSAERLKGVDSTLKIQPAELGDSAVYLCASSLSGDTEKLFFGSGTQLSVL.

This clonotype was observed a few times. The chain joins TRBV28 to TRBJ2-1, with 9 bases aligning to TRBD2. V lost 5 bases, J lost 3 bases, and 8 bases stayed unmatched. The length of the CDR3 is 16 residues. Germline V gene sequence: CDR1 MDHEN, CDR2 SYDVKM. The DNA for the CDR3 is TGTGCCAGCAGTCCCCGGACTAGCGAGAACTACAATGAGCAGTTCTTC. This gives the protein CASSPRTSENYNEQFF.

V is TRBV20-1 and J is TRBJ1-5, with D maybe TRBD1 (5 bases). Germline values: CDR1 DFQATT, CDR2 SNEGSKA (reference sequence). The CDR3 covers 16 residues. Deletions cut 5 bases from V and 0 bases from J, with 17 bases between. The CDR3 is CSAPLPMGLSNQPQHF. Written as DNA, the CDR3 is TGCAGTGCTCCCCTCCCCATGGGACTTAGCAATCAGCCCCAGCATTTT.

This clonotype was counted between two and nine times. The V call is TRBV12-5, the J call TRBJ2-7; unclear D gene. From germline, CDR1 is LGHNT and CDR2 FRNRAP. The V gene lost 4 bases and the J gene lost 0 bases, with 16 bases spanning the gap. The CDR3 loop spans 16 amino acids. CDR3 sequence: CASGWTDGTSSYEQYF. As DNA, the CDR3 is TGTGCTAGTGGTTGGACGGACGGTACGAGCTCCTACGAGCAGTACTTC.

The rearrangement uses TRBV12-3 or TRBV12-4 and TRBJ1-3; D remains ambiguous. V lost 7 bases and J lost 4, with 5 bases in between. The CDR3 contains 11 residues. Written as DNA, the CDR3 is TGTGCCAGCAAAACGGGAAACACCATATATTTT. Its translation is CASKTGNTIYF.

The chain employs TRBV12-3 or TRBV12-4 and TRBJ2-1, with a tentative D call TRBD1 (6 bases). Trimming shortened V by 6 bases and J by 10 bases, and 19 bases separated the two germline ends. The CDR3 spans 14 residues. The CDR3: CASSPGQGWWEQFF. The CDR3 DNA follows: TGTGCCAGCAGCCCGGGACAAGGGTGGTGGGAGCAGTTCTTC.

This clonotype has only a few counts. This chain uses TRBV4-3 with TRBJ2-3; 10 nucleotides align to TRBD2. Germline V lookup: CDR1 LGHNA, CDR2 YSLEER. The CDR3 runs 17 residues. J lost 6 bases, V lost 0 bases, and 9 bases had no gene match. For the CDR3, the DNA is TGCGCCAGCAGCCAAGATTTCGCTAGCGGGAGTTCGGATACGCAGTATTTT. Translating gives CASSQDFASGSSDTQYF.

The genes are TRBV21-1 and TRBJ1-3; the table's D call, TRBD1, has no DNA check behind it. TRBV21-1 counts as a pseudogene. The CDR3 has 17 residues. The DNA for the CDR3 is TGTGCCAGCAGCAAAGATTCTGGGGGGGGCTCTGGAAACACCATATATTTT. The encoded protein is CASSKDSGGGSGNTIYF.